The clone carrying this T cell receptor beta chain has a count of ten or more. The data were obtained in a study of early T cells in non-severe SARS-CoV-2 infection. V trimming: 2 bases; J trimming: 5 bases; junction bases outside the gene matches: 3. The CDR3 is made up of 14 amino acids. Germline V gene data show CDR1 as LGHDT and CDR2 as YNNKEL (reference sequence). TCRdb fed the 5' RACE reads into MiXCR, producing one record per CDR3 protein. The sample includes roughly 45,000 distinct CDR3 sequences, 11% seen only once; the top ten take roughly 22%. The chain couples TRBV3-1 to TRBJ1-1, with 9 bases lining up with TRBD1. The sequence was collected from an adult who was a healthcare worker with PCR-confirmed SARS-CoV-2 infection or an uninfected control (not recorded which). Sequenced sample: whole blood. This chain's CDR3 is CASSQTGGRTEAFF. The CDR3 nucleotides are TGTGCCAGCAGCCAAACAGGGGGCCGAACTGAAGCTTTCTTT. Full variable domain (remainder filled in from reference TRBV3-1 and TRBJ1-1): DTAVSQTPKYLVTQMGNDKSIKCEQNLGHDTMYWYKQDSKKFLKIMFSYNNKELIINETVPNRFSPKSPDKAHLNLHINSLELGDSAVYFCASSQTGGRTEAFFGQGTRLTVV.